What follows describes a single TCR beta chain. Its antigen is as yet unknown. The data were obtained in a study of graft-versus-host responses after intestinal transplantation. As for the study in general: Recipients were given multivisceral, liver-intestinal, or isolated intestinal transplants. Anti-thymocyte globulin induction preceded roughly 3 years of tacrolimus and steroid maintenance in all recipients. General study findings and limits: Allografts carried high graft-versus-host to host-versus-graft clonal ratios in patients having graft-donor T cell macrochimerism. Present in recipient marrow, GvH clones included some that appeared first in ileum or blood.

Produced via immunoSEQ multiplex PCR; TCRdb's table is partial and in-frame only. The table has 62,000 or so clones, roughly 90% seen once. The V gene's germline CDR1 is LGHNA and CDR2 YNFKEQ. The germline V and J ends were trimmed by 5 bases and 4 bases, with 15 bases remaining between them. This CDR3 has 14 residues. The chain links TRBV4-2 to TRBJ2-7, with D maybe TRBD2 (5 bases). The TCR originated in a human patient who received an intestinal transplant, so some T cells may come from the graft donor. The source was PBMCs, collected 26 days after transplant. CDR3 sequence (DNA): TGTGCCAGCAGCGTATCTGCGGGCCTTTACGAGCAGTACTTC. This codes for CASSVSAGLYEQYF.